Sequencing of this T cell receptor beta chain was carried out in a study of naive and memory T cell subsets. A UMI-containing oligonucleotide was joined by 3' ligation to the TCR cDNA template. Input was about 1 to 1,100 ng of DNase-treated total RNA without cell sorting. This CDR3 region has 15 residues. Germline V gene lookup returns CDR1 SGHRS and CDR2 YFSETQ. Trimming stripped 4 bases from V and 2 bases from J, with 16 bases between. Amplification of ligated cDNA took four PCR rounds with SP2 and nested alpha and beta constant primers. Alpha and beta constant region primers primed reverse transcription for blood and skin samples. TCRdb reprocessed the 5' RACE reads with MiXCR, giving one entry per CDR3 protein. The data show 25,000 to 35,000 distinct CDR3 sequences, 16% seen once. This clonotype occurred many times.

This clonotype was sampled from a female donor in good health. V is TRBV5-1 and J is TRBJ2-7, with D perhaps TRBD1 (5 bases). The chain's CDR3 is CASSPGQGYTYEQYF. Written as DNA, the CDR3 is TGCGCCAGCAGCCCTGGCCAGGGCTATACCTACGAGCAGTACTTC.